This TCR beta chain was captured in a study of CD8+ T cells in alopecia areata. The overall study: Treated patients were scored for severity by percent of scalp affected.

Germline lookup yields CDR1 SGHRS and CDR2 YFSETQ. The CDR3 sequence is 14 residues long. V dropped 7 bases and J dropped 4; count of bases not matched to a gene: 9. Only one count was recorded for this clone. Noted treatment: oral pan-JAK inhibitor, 5-10 mg twice daily. cDNA reverse transcribed from extracted RNA served as the sequencing template. Assay used: immunoSEQ multiplex PCR; TCRdb lists only in-frame clones, some missing. The data hold 180,000 or so clones, with roughly 50% observed a single time. J is TRBJ1-1 and V is TRBV5-1; 8 positions agree with TRBD1. The TCR was taken from a human donor with alopecia areata. This material consisted of CD4+ T cells sorted from blood, taken around week 55, from a patient treated with tofacitinib. DNA of the CDR3: TGCGCCAGCCATCTGGACAGGGCGAGCACTGAAGCTTTCTTT. This encodes CASHLDRASTEAFF.